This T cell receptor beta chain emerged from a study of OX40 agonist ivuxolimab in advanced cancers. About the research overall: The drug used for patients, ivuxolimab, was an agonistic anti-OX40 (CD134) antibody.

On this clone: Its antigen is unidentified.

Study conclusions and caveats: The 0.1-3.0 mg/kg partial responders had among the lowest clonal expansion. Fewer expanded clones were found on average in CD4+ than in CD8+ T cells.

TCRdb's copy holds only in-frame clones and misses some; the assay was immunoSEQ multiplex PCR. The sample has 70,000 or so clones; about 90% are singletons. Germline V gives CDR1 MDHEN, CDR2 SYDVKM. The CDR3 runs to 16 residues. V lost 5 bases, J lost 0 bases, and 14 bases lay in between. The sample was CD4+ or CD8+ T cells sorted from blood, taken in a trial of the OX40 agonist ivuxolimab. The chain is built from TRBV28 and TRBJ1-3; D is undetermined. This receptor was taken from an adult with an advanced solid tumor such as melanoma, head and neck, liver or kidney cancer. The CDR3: CASSLLQLVSGNTIYF. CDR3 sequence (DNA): TGTGCCAGCAGTCTCCTACAGTTAGTCTCTGGAAACACCATATATTTT.